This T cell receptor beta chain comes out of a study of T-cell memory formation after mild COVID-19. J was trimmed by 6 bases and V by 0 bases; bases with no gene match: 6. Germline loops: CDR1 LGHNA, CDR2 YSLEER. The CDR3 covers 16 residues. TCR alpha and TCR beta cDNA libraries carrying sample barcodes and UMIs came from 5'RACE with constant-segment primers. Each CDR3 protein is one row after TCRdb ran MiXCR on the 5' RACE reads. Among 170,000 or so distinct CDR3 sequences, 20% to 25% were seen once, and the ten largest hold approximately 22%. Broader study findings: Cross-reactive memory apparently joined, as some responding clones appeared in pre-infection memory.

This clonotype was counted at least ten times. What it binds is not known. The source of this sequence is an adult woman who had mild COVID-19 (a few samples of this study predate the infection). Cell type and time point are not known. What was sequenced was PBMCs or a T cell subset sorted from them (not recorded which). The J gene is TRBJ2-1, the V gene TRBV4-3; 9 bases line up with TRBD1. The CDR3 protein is CASSQDSGTGSNEQFF. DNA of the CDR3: TGCGCCAGCAGCCAAGACTCCGGGACAGGGTCCAATGAGCAGTTCTTC.